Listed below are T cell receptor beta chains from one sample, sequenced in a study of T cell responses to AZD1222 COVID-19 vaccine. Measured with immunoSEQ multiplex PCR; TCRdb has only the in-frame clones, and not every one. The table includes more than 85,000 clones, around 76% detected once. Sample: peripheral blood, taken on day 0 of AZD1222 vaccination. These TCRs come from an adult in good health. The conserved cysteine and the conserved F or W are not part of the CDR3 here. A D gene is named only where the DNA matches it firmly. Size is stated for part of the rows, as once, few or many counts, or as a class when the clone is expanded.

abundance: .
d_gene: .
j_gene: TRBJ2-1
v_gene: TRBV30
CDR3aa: AWRADYLRNEQF

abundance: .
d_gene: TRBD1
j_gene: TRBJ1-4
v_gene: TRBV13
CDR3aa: ASSRQGGNEKLF

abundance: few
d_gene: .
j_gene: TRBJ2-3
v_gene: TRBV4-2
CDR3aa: ASSQGTSPSTDTQY

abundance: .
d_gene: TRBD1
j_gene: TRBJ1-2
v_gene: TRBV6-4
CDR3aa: ASREAGGNVYGYT

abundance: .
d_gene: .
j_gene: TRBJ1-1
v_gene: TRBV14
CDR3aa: ASSQLTTNTEAF

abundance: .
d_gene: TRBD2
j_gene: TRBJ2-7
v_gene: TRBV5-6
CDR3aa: ASSSRERGRFTYEQY

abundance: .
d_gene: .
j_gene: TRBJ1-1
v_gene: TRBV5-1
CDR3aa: ASSLFGDTEAF

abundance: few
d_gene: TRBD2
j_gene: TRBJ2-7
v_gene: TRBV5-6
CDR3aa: ASSFGGRSSYEQY

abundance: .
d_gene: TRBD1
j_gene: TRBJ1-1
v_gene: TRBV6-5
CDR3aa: ASSYGTGDTEAF

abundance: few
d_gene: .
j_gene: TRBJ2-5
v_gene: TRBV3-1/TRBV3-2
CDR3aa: ASSHPRGSRGETQY

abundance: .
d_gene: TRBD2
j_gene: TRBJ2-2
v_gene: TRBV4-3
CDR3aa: ASSQDLAGGNTGELF

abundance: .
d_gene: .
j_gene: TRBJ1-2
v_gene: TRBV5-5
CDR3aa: ASSTGPNYGYT

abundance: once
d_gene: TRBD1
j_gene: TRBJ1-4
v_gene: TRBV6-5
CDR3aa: ASSYLTGVELF

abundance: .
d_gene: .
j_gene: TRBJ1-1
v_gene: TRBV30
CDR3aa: ARDRGTEAF

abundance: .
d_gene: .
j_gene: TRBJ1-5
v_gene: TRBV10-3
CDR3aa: AISVGGGGNQPQH

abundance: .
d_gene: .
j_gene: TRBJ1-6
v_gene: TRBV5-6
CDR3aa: ASSFSRGERSPLH

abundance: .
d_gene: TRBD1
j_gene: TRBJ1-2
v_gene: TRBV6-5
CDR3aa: ASSRTGVYGYT

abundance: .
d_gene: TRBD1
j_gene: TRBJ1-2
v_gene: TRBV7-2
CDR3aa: ASTPLDRGHGYT

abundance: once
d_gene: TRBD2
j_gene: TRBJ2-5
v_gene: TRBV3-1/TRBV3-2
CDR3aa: ASSPGGANQETQY

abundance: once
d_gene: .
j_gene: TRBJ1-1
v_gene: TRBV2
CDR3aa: ASSEGAGWNTEAF

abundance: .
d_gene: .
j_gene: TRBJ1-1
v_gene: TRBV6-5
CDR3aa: ASSYWVSSEAF

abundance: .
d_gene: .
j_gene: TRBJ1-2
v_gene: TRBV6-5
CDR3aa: ASSYAGNYGYT

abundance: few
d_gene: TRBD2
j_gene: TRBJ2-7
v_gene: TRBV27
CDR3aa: ASSLMASGGEGTYEQY

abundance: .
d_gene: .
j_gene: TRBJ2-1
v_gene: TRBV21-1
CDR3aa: ASSSITGTGVVNEQF

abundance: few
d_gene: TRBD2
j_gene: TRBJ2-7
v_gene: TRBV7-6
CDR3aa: ASSLASSGGAFEQY

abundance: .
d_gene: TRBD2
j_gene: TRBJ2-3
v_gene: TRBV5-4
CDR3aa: ASSRRLAGVTDTQY

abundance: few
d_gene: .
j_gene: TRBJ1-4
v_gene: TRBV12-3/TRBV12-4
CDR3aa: ATSRTDEKLF

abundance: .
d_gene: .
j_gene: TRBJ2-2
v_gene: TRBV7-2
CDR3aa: ASSLELANTGELF

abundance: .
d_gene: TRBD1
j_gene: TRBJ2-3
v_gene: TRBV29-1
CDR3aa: SVGGQGARDTQY

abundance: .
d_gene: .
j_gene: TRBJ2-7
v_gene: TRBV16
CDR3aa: ASSQDISEQY

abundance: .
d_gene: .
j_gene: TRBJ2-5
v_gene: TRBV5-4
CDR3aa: ASSSRRGEETQY

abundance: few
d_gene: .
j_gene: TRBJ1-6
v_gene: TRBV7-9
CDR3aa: ASRNALNSPLH

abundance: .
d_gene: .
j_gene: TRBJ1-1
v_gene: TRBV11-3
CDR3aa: ASSFGRNTEAF

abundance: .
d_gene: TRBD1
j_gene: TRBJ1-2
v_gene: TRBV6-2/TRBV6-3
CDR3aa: ASSYSGQALYGYT

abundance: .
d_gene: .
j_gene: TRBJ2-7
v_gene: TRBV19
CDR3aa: ASSGSYTYEQY

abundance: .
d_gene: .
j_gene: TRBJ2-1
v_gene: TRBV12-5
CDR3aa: ASGLLGNEQF

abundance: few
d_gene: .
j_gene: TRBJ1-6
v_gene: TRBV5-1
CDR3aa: ASSSTGNGNWSPLH

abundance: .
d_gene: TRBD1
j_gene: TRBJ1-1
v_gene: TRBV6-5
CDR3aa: ATSDRGNTEAF

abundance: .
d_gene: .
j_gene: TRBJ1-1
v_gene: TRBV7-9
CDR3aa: ATCRDGLPNTEAF

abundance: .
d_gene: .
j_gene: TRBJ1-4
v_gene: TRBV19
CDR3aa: ASSRRRSTNEKLF

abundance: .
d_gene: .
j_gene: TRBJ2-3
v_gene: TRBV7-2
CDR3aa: ASSFMGGTDTQY

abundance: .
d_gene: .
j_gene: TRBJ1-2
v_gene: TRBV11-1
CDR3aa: ASSFFGKPNYGYT

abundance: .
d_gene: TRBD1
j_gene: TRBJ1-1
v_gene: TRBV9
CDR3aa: ASSPRDRTNTEAF

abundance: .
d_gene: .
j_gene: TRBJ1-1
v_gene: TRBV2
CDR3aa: ASTWDLNTEAF

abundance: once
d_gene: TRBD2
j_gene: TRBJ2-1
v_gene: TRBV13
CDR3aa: ASSQAGAYYNEQF

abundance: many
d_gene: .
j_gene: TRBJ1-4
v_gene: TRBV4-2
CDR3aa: ASSQEGRAEKLF

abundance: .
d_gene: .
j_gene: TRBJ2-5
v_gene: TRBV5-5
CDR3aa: ASSSLGQQETQY

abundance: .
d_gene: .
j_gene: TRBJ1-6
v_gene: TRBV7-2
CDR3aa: ASSRVNSPLH

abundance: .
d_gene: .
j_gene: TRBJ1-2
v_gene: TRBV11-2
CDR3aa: ASSLAGGNYGYT